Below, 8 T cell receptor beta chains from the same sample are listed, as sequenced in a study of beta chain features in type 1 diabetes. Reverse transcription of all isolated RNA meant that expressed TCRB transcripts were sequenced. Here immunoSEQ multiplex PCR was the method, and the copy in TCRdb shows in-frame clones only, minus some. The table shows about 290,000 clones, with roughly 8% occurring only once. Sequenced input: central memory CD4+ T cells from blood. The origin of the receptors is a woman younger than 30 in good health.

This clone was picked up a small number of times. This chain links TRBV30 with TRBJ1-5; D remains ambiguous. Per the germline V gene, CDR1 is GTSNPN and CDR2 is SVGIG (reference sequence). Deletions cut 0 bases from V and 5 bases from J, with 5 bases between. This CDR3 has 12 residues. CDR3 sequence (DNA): TGTGCCTGGAGTGTAACGCATCAGCCCCAGCATTTT. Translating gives CAWSVTHQPQHF.

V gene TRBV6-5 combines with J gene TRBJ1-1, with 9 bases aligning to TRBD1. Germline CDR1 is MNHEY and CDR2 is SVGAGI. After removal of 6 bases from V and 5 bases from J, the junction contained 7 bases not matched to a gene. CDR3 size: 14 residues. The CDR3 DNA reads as TGTGCCAGCAGATCTCGGGACAGGGCAACTGAAGCTTTCTTT. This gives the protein CASRSRDRATEAFF.

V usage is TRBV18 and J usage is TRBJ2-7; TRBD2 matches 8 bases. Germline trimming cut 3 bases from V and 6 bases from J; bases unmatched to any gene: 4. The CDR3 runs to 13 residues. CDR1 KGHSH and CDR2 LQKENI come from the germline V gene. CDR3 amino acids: CASSPDAGGEQYV. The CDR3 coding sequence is TGTGCCAGCTCACCCGACGCGGGGGGCGAGCAGTACGTC.

The CDR3: CASSLKQTEQYF. The CDR3 DNA sequence: TGTGCCAGCAGCCTTAAACAAACCGAGCAGTACTTC. The V call is TRBV6-1, the J call TRBJ2-7; D remains ambiguous. V gave up 6 bases and J gave up 6 bases, with 12 bases separating them. CDR3 length equals 12 residues. Germline CDR1 MNHNS, CDR2 SASEGT.

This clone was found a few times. The CDR3 coding sequence is TGTGCCAGCAGCTTACTAACGGGGGGTCAGACCGGGGAGCTGTTTTTT. It specifies CASSLLTGGQTGELFF. The chain uses TRBV11-2 and TRBJ2-2, with 7 bases that match TRBD2. The junction had 8 bases not matched to a gene; V was cut back by 2 bases and J by 5 bases. The germline V gene encodes CDR1 SGHAT and CDR2 FQNNGV. The CDR3 consists of 16 residues.

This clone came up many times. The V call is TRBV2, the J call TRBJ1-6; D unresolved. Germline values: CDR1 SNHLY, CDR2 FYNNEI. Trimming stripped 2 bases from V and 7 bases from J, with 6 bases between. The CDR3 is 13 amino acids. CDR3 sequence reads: CASSELGNSPLHF. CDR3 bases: TGTGCCAGCAGTGAACTGGGGAATTCACCCCTCCACTTT.

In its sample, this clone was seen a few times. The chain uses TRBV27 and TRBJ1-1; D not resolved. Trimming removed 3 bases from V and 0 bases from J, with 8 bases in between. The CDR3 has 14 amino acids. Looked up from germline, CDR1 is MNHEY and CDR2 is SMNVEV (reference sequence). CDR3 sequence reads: CASSFRAMNTEAFF. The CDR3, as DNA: TGTGCCAGCAGTTTTAGAGCCATGAACACTGAAGCTTTCTTT.

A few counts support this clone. DNA for the CDR3: TGTGCCAGCACCTCAGGCGGACAGGCGGGGAGAGTAGGGCAGTTCTTC. Protein product: CASTSGGQAGRVGQFF. V and J are TRBV5-4 and TRBJ2-1; a weak D match, TRBD1 (7 bases). Trimming removed 6 bases from V and 12 bases from J, with 28 bases in between. CDR3 length: 16 amino acids. The V gene's germline CDR1 is SGHNT and CDR2 YYREEE (reference sequence).